Each of the 25 T cell receptor beta chains below was sequenced from the same sample in a study of cytotoxic CD8 clonotypes in ibrutinib-treated CLL. Measured with immunoSEQ multiplex PCR; TCRdb has only the in-frame clones, and not every one. The sample has 90,000 to 100,000 clones; roughly 80% are singletons. Sequenced material: PBMCs, taken after 12 months of ibrutinib treatment. All receptors derive from a human donor with chronic lymphocytic leukemia.

The chain joins TRBV11-3 to TRBJ1-2, with 10 nucleotides matching TRBD1. After removal of 5 bases from V and 8 bases from J, the junction contained 5 bases not matched to a gene. The germline CDR1 and CDR2 sequences are SGHNT and YENEEA. This CDR3 has 13 residues. The DNA for the CDR3 is TGTGCCAGCAGCCGGGACAGGGGCCAGGGCTACACCTTC. Protein product: CASSRDRGQGYTF. The full variable domain, with the rest looked up from reference TRBV11-3 and TRBJ1-2, is EAGVVQSPRYKIIEKKQPVAFWCNPISGHNTLYWYLQNLGQGPELLIRYENEEAVDDSQLPKDRFSAERLKGVDSTLKIQPAELGDSAVYLCASSRDRGQGYTFGSGTRLTVV.

J is TRBJ2-7 and V is TRBV5-1; perhaps D is TRBD1 or TRBD2 (5 bases each). Germline V gene sequence: CDR1 SGHRS, CDR2 YFSETQ. The CDR3 totals 15 residues. The V end lost 6 bases, the J end lost 1 base, and 17 bases lay between the germline ends. As DNA, the CDR3 is TGCGCCAGCACCCTCGAGGGGCACGGGTCCTACGAGCAGTACTTC. Translating it yields CASTLEGHGSYEQYF.

The J gene is TRBJ1-1, the V gene TRBV29-1; unclear D gene. The ends were cut back, 4 bases at V and 4 bases at J, with 16 bases in the middle. Looked up from germline, CDR1 is SQVTM and CDR2 is ANQGSEA. The CDR3 sequence is 14 residues long. CDR3 DNA sequence: TGCAGCGTTGTTGTCGTTGGGCTGGCCACTGAAGCTTTCTTT. As protein: CSVVVVGLATEAFF. Variable domain in full (rest from reference TRBV29-1 and TRBJ1-1): SAVISQKPSRDICQRGTSLTIQCQVDSQVTMMFWYRQQPGQSLTLIATANQGSEATYESGFVIDKFPISRPNLTFSTLTVSNMSPEDSSIYLCSVVVVGLATEAFFGQGTRLTVV.

The CDR3 reads CASRSGTQYF. The CDR3 DNA reads as TGTGCCAGCAGGTCGGGTACGCAGTATTTT. The chain links TRBV2 to TRBJ2-3; no firm D call. The V end lost 6 bases, the J end lost 8 bases, and 6 bases lay between the germline ends. The CDR3 runs to 10 residues. Germline CDR1 reads SNHLY; CDR2 reads FYNNEI.

V usage is TRBV19 and J usage is TRBJ2-1; TRBD1 matches 7 bases. CDR3 length equals 13 residues. Germline CDR1 LNHDA, CDR2 SQIVND (reference sequence). J lost 9 bases, V lost 4 bases, and 6 bases had no gene match. The CDR3 region has the DNA TGTGCCAGTAGTACGACAGGGTGGGGTGAGCAGTTCTTC. Translation: CASSTTGWGEQFF.

This chain uses TRBV13 with TRBJ2-3, with 13 bases identical to TRBD2. The V segment lost 1 base and the J segment 2 bases; nucleotides outside the gene matches: 3. CDR3 length equals 17 residues. From germline, CDR1 is PRHDT and CDR2 FYEKMQ (reference sequence). In DNA form, the CDR3 reads TGTGCCAGCAGCTTAGTGGGACTAGCGGGGCTCACAGATACGCAGTATTTT. Translating it yields CASSLVGLAGLTDTQYF.

This clone appeared a single time. The J gene is TRBJ2-7, the V gene TRBV5-1, with D maybe TRBD1 (6 bases). Per germline, CDR1 SGHRS and CDR2 YFSETQ. V was clipped by 8 bases and J by 1 base, with 10 bases between them. The CDR3 runs to 12 residues. The CDR3 loop reads CASNGQSYEQYF. CDR3 sequence (DNA): TGCGCCAGTAATGGACAGTCCTACGAGCAGTACTTC.

This clone was seen a few times. The J gene is TRBJ2-5, the V gene TRBV19, with 11 bases matching TRBD1. The CDR3 is 15 amino acids. Germline V gene lookup returns CDR1 LNHDA and CDR2 SQIVND (reference sequence). Trimming at V came to 11 bases and at J to 5 bases, leaving 13 bases not matched to a gene. For the CDR3, the DNA is TGTGCCTCTTCTCCCGGGACAGGGGGTAGTGAGACCCAGTACTTC. It is translated as CASSPGTGGSETQYF.

This chain links TRBV30 with TRBJ1-1, with D unresolved. Deletions cut 3 bases from V and 3 bases from J, with 11 bases between. From germline, CDR1 is GTSNPN and CDR2 SVGIG (reference sequence). This CDR3 spans 13 amino acids. The CDR3: CAWSGRRDTEAFF. The CDR3 nucleotides are TGTGCCTGGAGCGGTAGAAGGGACACTGAAGCTTTCTTT.

The chain recombines TRBV19 with TRBJ1-3, with 7 bases matching TRBD1. There are 15 residues in the CDR3. J lost 4 bases, V lost 3 bases, and 6 bases had no gene match. The germline V gene encodes CDR1 LNHDA and CDR2 SQIVND (reference sequence). This CDR3 reads CASSITQGVGNTIYF. The CDR3 DNA sequence: TGTGCCAGTAGTATTACTCAGGGGGTCGGAAACACCATATATTTT. The full variable domain, with the rest looked up from reference TRBV19 and TRBJ1-3, is DGGITQSPKYLFRKEGQNVTLSCEQNLNHDAMYWYRQDPGQGLRLIYYSQIVNDFQKGDIAEGYSVSREKKESFPLTVTSAQKNPTAFYLCASSITQGVGNTIYFGEGSWLTVV.

V is TRBV9 and J is TRBJ2-7; D is unclear. V was pared by 3 bases and J by 0 bases, with 13 bases between. The length of the CDR3 is 15 residues. Germline-derived CDR1 and CDR2 are SGDLS and YYNGEE. In nucleotides, the CDR3 is TGTGCCAGCAGCGGTGGGCAGGTGAGCTCCTACGAGCAGTACTTC. Residues: CASSGGQVSSYEQYF.

This clone was counted a single time. This chain joins TRBV6-1 and TRBJ1-1, with D perhaps TRBD1 (6 bases). Between the trimmed V and J ends, which lost 7 bases and 6 bases, there was a span of 21 bases. The CDR3 consists of 15 residues. Germline CDR1 is MNHNS and CDR2 is SASEGT. The CDR3 is CASILIQGGGAEAFF. CDR3 DNA sequence: TGTGCCAGCATCCTAATACAGGGAGGAGGCGCTGAAGCTTTCTTT.

The V and J genes are TRBV2 and TRBJ1-5; unclear D gene. The CDR3 consists of 14 residues. Germline lookup yields CDR1 SNHLY and CDR2 FYNNEI. V was pared by 7 bases and J by 1 base, with 11 bases between. The CDR3 loop is CASNKGSSNQPQHF. The CDR3 DNA reads as TGTGCCAGCAATAAGGGTTCGAGCAATCAGCCCCAGCATTTT.

V gene TRBV28 combines with J gene TRBJ1-5; D is uncertain. V gave up 2 bases and J gave up 6 bases, with 5 bases separating them. This CDR3 is 12 amino acids long. Germline loops: CDR1 MDHEN, CDR2 SYDVKM. CDR3 protein: CASSLKRQPQHF. CDR3 bases: TGTGCCAGCAGTTTAAAGCGTCAGCCCCAGCATTTT.

The chain joins TRBV5-4 to TRBJ1-2; D might be TRBD1 (6 bases). Per the germline V gene, CDR1 is SGHNT and CDR2 is YYREEE (reference sequence). The ends were cut back, 4 bases at V and 3 bases at J, with 13 bases in the middle. This CDR3 comprises 14 residues. The CDR3 is CASSPGGQDYGYTF. Written as DNA, the CDR3 is TGTGCCAGCAGCCCTGGGGGGCAGGACTATGGCTACACCTTC.

The gene calls are TRBV19 and TRBJ2-7, with 9 bases identical to TRBD1. The CDR3 spans 15 residues. The V segment lost 4 bases and the J segment 4 bases; nucleotides outside the gene matches: 8. Germline V gene sequence: CDR1 LNHDA, CDR2 SQIVND (reference sequence). DNA of the CDR3: TGTGCCAGTAGTACAGGAGGGACAGGGCGGTACGAGCAGTACTTC. As protein: CASSTGGTGRYEQYF.

This CDR3 reads CASSLGQGAKNIQYF. Written as DNA, the CDR3 is TGCGCCAGCAGCTTGGGGCAGGGAGCCAAAAACATTCAGTACTTC. V gene TRBV5-1 combines with J gene TRBJ2-4, with D possibly TRBD1 on 5 matching bases. The germline V gene has CDR1 SGHRS and CDR2 YFSETQ. This CDR3 has 15 amino acids. Trimming pared 0 bases from V and 0 bases from J, leaving 7 bases between. The full variable domain, in which reference TRBV5-1 and TRBJ2-4 provide the parts outside the CDR3, is KAGVTQTPRYLIKTRGQQVTLSCSPISGHRSVSWYQQTPGQGLQFLFEYFSETQRNKGNFPGRFSGRQFSNSRSEMNVSTLELGDSALYLCASSLGQGAKNIQYFGAGTRLSVL.

The V call is TRBV6-5, the J call TRBJ2-7; 7 bases line up with TRBD2. Germline lookup yields CDR1 MNHEY and CDR2 SVGAGI. J lost 6 bases, V lost 6 bases, and 8 bases had no gene match. This CDR3 comprises 13 residues. The CDR3 DNA sequence: TGTGCCAGCAGGATAGATTGGGGGGGCGAGCAGTACTTC. Encoded protein: CASRIDWGGEQYF.

The V and J genes are TRBV29-1 and TRBJ1-5, with 9 bases lining up with TRBD1. Germline CDR1 and CDR2: SQVTM and ANQGSEA. The CDR3 is 13 amino acids. Trimming took 6 bases from V and 2 from J; bases not matched to a gene: 2. This CDR3 is CSVGQGGNQPQHF. For the CDR3, the DNA is TGCAGCGTGGGACAGGGAGGCAATCAGCCCCAGCATTTT.

The chain couples TRBV6-1 to TRBJ1-4, with 7 bases fitting TRBD1. The germline gives CDR1 MNHNS, CDR2 SASEGT. This CDR3 comprises 12 residues. V dropped 8 bases and J dropped 6; count of bases not matched to a gene: 3. CDR3 bases: TGTGCCAGCTGCGACAGGGATGAAAAACTGTTTTTT. Translating gives CASCDRDEKLFF.

The chain has TRBV10-2 and TRBJ1-5; 7 nucleotides agree with TRBD1. Trimming at V came to 6 bases and at J to 7 bases, leaving 9 bases not matched to a gene. The length of the CDR3 is 14 residues. CDR1 and CDR2 (germline): WSHSY, SAAADI. The CDR3 loop is CASSHGTDRQPQHF. The CDR3 DNA reads as TGCGCCAGCAGCCACGGGACAGACCGGCAGCCCCAGCATTTT.

V usage is TRBV10-1 and J usage is TRBJ2-5; tentative D call: TRBD1 (5 bases). V lost 8 bases and J 4 bases, leaving 17 bases between the germline ends. CDR1 WNHNN and CDR2 SYGVQD come from the germline V gene (reference sequence). The CDR3 extends over 14 amino acids. The CDR3 DNA reads TGCGCCAGCCAGGCCGGTACAGGACGAGAGACCCAGTACTTC. It translates to CASQAGTGRETQYF.

V gene TRBV2 combines with J gene TRBJ2-5; 7 bases fit TRBD1. J lost 2 bases, V lost 5 bases, and 2 bases had no gene match. Germline V gives CDR1 SNHLY, CDR2 FYNNEI. This CDR3 has 13 residues. The CDR3 region is CASSKGQQETQYF. The CDR3 nucleotides read TGTGCCAGCAGTAAGGGACAGCAAGAGACCCAGTACTTC.

This chain links TRBV27 with TRBJ2-1; no definite D call. V gave up 4 bases and J gave up 15 bases, with 25 bases separating them. The CDR3 is made up of 15 amino acids. CDR1 and CDR2 from the germline V gene are MNHEY and SMNVEV (reference sequence). The DNA of the CDR3 is TGTGCCAGCAGTTCCTCTGGACGAGACGATTTTCGTACGTTCTTC. It is translated as CASSSSGRDDFRTFF.

The chain links TRBV7-9 to TRBJ2-3, with 8 nucleotides matching TRBD1. V lost 1 base and J lost 0; bases outside the gene matches: 0. CDR1 and CDR2 (germline): SEHNR, FQNEAQ (reference sequence). This CDR3 has 15 amino acids. The CDR3 bases are TGTGCCAGCAGCTTAGGACAGGGGAGCACAGATACGCAGTATTTT. Translating it yields CASSLGQGSTDTQYF.